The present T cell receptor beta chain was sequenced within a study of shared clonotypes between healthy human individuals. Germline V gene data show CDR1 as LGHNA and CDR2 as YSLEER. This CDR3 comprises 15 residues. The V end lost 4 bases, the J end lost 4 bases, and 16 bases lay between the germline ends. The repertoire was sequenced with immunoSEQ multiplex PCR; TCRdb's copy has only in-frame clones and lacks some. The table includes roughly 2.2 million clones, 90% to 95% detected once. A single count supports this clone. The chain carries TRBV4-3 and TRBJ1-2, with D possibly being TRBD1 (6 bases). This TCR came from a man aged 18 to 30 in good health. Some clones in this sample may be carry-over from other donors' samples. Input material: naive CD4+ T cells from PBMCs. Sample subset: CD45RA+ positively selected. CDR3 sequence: CASSPPGPGAYGYTF. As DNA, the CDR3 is TGCGCCAGCAGCCCTCCGGGGCCAGGGGCCTATGGCTACACCTTC.